This T cell receptor (beta chain) comes out of a study of blood T cell repertoires in COVID-19. Study-wide background: The origin of the acute and convalescent COVID-19 samples was the United States, Italy and Spain.

This clone has just a few counts. Participants came from about 24 US areas, aged roughly 18 to 100 years. Exposed participants came across a COVID-19 case within 2 weeks before study entry. V gave up 6 bases and J gave up 5 bases; unmatched junction bases: 4. There are 13 residues in the CDR3. Original data processing: Quantification of nucleated cells was approximated via reference gene primer amplification. The table came from immunoSEQ multiplex PCR; TCRdb's copy has only in-frame clones and leaves some out. V and J calls and clone size are copied from that table; D and trimming were computed from the DNA. The sample carries more than 300,000 clones, 90% to 95% recorded once.

The chain has TRBV12-3 or TRBV12-4 and TRBJ1-1; TRBD1 agrees at 9 bases. The source material was PBMCs or T cells enriched from blood (not recorded which). This clonotype was obtained from a woman between 25 and 40 years old who had been exposed to COVID-19. The CDR3 nucleotides are TGTGCCAGCAGACAGGGGGCAGGGACTGAAGCTTTCTTT. Translated, it gives CASRQGAGTEAFF.